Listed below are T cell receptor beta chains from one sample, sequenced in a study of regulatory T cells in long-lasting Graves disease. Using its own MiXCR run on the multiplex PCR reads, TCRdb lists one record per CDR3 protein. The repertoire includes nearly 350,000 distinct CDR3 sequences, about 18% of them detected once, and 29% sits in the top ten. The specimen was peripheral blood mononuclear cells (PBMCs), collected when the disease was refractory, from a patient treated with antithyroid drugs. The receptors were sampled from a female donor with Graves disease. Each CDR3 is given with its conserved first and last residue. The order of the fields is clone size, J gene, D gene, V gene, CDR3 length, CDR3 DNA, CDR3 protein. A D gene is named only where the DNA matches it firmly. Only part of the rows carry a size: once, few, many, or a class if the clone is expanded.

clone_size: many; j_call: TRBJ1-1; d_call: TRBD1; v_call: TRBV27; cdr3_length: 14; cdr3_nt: TGTGCCAGCAGCCCGGACAGGACCAACACTGAAGCTTTCTTT; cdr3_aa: CASSPDRTNTEAFF
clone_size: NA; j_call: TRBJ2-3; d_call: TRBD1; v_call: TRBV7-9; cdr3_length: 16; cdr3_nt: TGTGCCAGCAGCTCCCCGGCGACAGGGGCCACAGATACGCAGTATTTT; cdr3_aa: CASSSPATGATDTQYF
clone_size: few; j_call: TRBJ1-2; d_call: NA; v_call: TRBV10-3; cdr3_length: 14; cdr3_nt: TGTGCCATCAGTGCGGCAGGGGATGTCTATGGCTACACCTTC; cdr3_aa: CAISAAGDVYGYTF
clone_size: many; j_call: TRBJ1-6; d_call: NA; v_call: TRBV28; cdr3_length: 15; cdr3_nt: TGTGCCAGCAGTTTGCCCGGGACCGGGGATTCACCCCTCCACTTT; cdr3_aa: CASSLPGTGDSPLHF
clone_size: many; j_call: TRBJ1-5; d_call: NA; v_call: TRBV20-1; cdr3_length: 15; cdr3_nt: TGCAGTGCTAGTAAGGTTCAGGGCGACAATCAGCCCCAGCATTTT; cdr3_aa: CSASKVQGDNQPQHF
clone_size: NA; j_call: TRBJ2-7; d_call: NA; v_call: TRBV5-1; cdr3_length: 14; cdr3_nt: TGCGCCAGCAGCCCGACAGGTCACTCCTACGAGCAGTACTTC; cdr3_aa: CASSPTGHSYEQYF
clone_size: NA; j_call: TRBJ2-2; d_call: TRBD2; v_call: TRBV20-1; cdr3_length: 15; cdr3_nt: TGCAGTGCTAGAGCGGCGCGGGGGGGTACCGGGGAGCTGTTTTTT; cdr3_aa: CSARAARGGTGELFF
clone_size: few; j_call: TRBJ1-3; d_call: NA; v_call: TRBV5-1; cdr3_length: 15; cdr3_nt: TGCGCCAGCCGAGAACCGGGCCACTCTGGAAACACCATATATTTT; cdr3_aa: CASREPGHSGNTIYF
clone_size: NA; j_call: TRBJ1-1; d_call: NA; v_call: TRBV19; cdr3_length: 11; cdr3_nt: TGTGCCAGTAAAGATCCGGCTGAAGCTTTCTTT; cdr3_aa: CASKDPAEAFF
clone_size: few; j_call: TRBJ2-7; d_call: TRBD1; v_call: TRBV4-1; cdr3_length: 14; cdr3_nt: TGCGCCAGCAGCCAAGTGGGACAGGGGGACGAGCAGTACTTC; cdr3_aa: CASSQVGQGDEQYF
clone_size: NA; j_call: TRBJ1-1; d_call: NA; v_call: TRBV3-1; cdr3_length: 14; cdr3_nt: TGTGCCAGCAGTTCATCGTACAGGGACACTGAAGCTTTCTTT; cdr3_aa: CASSSSYRDTEAFF
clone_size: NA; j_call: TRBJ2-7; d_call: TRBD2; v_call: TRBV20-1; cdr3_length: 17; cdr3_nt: TGCAGTGCTTCCGGGACTAGCGAAACGTCTAGCAGTTACGAGCAGTACTTC; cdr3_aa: CSASGTSETSSSYEQYF
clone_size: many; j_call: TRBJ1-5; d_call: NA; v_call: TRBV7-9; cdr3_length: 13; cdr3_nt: TGTGCCAGCAGCGATAACAGGGATCAGCCCCAGCATTTT; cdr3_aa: CASSDNRDQPQHF
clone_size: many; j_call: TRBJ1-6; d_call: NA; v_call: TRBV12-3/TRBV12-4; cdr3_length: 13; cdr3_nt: TGTGCCAGCAGTTTTCAGGAAAATTCACCCCTCCACTTT; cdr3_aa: CASSFQENSPLHF
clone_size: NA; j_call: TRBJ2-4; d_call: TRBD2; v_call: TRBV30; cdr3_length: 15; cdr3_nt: TGTGCCTGGAACCGGGGAGGGTTAGCCAAAAACATTCAGTACTTC; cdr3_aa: CAWNRGGLAKNIQYF
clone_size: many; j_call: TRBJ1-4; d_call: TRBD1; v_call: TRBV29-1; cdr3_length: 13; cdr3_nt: TGCAGCGCGCAGGGGGCGCTAGGTGAAAAACTGTTTTTT; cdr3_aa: CSAQGALGEKLFF
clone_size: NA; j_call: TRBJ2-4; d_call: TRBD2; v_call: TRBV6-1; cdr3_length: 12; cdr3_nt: TGTGCCAGCAGTGCCGCGGGGGATATTCAGTACTTC; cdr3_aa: CASSAAGDIQYF
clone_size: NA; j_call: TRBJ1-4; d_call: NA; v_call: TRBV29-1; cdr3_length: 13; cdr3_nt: TGCAGCGTTGGAGGTGGGGTGGGAGAAAAACTGTTTTTT; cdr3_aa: CSVGGGVGEKLFF
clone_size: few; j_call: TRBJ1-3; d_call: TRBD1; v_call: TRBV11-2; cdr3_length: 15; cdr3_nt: TGTGCCAGCAGCATTACAGGGGATTTAAGAAACACCATATATTTT; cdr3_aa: CASSITGDLRNTIYF
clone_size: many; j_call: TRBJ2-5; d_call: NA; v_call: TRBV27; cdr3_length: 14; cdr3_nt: TGTGCCAGCAGTCCTCGGACGGGTAAAGAGACCCAGTACTTC; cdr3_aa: CASSPRTGKETQYF
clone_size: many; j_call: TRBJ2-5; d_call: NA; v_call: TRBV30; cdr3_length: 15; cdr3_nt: TGTGCCTGGAGGGGAGAGGGGGGGCTTTTAGAGACCCAGTACTTC; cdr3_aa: CAWRGEGGLLETQYF
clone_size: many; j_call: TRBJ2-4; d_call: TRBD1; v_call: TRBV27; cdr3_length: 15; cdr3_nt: TGTGCCAGCTACTTTCCCGCAGGGGGCAAAAACATTCAGTACTTC; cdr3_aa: CASYFPAGGKNIQYF
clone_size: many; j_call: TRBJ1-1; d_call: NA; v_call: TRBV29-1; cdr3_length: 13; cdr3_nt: TGCAGCGTTGCCCCGGCTGCGAACACTGAAGCTTTCTTT; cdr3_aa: CSVAPAANTEAFF